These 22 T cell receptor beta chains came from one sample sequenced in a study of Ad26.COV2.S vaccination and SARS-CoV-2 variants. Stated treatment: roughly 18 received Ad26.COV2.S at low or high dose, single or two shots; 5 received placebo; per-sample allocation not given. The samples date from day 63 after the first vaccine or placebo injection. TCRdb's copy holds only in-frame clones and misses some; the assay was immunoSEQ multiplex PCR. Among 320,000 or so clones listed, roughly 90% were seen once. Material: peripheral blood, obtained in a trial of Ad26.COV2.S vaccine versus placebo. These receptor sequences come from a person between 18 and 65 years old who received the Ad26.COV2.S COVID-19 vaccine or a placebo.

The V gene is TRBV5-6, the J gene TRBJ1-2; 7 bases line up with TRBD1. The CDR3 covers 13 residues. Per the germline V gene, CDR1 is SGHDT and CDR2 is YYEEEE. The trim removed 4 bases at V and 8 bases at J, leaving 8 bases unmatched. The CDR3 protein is CASSDGTAEGYTF. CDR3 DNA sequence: TGTGCCAGCAGCGACGGGACAGCCGAGGGCTACACCTTC.

CDR3: CASSSGANTEAFF. The CDR3 coding sequence is TGTGCCAGCAGCTCCGGGGCGAACACTGAAGCTTTCTTT. The chain is built from TRBV13 and TRBJ1-1; perhaps TRBD1 as D (5 bases). V dropped 4 bases and J dropped 1 base, with 7 bases sitting between them. CDR1 and CDR2 from the germline V gene are PRHDT and FYEKMQ (reference sequence). The CDR3 sequence is 13 residues long.

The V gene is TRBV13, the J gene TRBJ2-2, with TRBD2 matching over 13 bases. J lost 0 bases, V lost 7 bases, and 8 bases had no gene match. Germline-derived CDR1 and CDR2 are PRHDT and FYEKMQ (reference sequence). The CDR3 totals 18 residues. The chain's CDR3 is CASTIGTSGRANTGELFF. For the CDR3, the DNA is TGTGCCAGCACCATTGGAACTAGCGGGAGGGCGAACACCGGGGAGCTGTTTTTT.

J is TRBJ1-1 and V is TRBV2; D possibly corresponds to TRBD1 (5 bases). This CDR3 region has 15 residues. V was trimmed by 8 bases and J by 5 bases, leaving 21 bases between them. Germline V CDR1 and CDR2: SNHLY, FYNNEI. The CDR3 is CASRRGPRAGTEAFF. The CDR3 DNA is TGTGCCAGCCGGCGGGGACCTAGGGCGGGAACTGAAGCTTTCTTT.

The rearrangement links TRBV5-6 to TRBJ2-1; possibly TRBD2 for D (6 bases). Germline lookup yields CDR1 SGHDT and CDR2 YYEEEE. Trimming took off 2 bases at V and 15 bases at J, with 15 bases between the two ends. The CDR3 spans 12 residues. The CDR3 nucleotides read TGTGCCAGCAGCTTCGGGGGAACGGCATGGTTCTTC. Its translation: CASSFGGTAWFF.

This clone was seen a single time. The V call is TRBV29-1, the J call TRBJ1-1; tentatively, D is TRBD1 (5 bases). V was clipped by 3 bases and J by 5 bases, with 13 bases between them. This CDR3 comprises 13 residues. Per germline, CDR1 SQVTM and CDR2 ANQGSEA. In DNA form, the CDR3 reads TGCAGCGTTGACAACAGCCAGGGAACTGAAGCTTTCTTT. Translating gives CSVDNSQGTEAFF.

The CDR3 reads CASSLPGINKYEQYF. The CDR3 coding sequence is TGCGCCAGCAGCTTGCCTGGGATAAACAAATACGAGCAGTACTTC. V is TRBV5-1 and J is TRBJ2-7; D is unclear. This CDR3 is built from 15 residues. CDR1 is SGHRS and CDR2 is YFSETQ in the germline V gene. V was pared by 1 base and J by 4 bases, with 15 bases between.

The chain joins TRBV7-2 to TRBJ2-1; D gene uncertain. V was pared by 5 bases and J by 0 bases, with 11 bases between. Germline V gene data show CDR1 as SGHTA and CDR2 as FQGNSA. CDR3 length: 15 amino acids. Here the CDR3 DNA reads TGTGCCAGCAGCCGGACGTCGAGCTCCTACAATGAGCAGTTCTTC. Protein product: CASSRTSSSYNEQFF.

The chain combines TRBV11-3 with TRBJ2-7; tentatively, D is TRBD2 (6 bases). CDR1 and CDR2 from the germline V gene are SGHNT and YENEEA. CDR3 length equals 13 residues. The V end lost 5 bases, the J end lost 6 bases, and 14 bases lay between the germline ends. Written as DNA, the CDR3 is TGTGCCAGCAGCCCGGGACTGCGTGGCGAGCAGTACTTC. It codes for CASSPGLRGEQYF.

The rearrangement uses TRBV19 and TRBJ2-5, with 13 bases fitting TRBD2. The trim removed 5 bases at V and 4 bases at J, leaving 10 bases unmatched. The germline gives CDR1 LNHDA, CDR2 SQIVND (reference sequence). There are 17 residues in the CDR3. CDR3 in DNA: TGTGCCAGTAGTCCACTAGCGGGGGGGAATCGGGTAGAGACCCAGTACTTC. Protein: CASSPLAGGNRVETQYF.

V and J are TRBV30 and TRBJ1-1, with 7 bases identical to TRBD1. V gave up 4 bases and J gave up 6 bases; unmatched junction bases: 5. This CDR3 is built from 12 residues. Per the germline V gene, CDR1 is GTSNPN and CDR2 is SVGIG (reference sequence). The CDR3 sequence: CAWTTGVAEAFF. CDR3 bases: TGTGCCTGGACCACAGGGGTCGCTGAAGCTTTCTTT.

CDR3 in DNA: TGTGCCAGCAGTGAAGGATGGACCTACGAGCAGTACTTC. Translation: CASSEGWTYEQYF. The chain joins TRBV2 to TRBJ2-7; no clear D gene. The V gene lost 1 base and the J gene lost 2 bases, with 6 bases spanning the gap. The V gene's germline CDR1 is SNHLY and CDR2 FYNNEI. CDR3 size: 13 residues.

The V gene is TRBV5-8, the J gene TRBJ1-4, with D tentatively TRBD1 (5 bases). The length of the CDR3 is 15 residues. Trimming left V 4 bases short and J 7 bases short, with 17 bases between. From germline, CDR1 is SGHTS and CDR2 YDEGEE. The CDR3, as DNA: TGTGCCAGCAGCGACGACGGGGGAGTTGCTGAAAAACTGTTTTTT. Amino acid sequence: CASSDDGGVAEKLFF.

CDR3 sequence: CASGLAGAGNEQFF. As DNA, the CDR3 is TGTGCCAGCGGACTAGCGGGGGCGGGGAATGAGCAGTTCTTC. The V and J genes are TRBV28 and TRBJ2-1, with TRBD2 matching 13 bases. Germline-derived CDR1 and CDR2 are MDHEN and SYDVKM. The length of the CDR3 is 14 residues. J was trimmed by 7 bases and V by 8 bases; bases with no gene match: 5.

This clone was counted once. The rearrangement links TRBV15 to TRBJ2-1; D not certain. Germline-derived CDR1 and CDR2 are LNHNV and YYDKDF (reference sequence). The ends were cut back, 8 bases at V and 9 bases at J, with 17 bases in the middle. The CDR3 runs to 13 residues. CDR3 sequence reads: CATQTTAWGEQFF. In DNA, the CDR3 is TGTGCCACCCAAACTACCGCGTGGGGTGAGCAGTTCTTC.

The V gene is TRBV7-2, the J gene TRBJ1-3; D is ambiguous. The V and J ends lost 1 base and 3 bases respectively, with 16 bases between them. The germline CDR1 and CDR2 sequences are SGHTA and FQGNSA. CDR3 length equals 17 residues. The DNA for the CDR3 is TGTGCCAGCAGCTTAGGACCGGCAGCGCACTATGGAAACACCATATATTTT. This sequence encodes CASSLGPAAHYGNTIYF.

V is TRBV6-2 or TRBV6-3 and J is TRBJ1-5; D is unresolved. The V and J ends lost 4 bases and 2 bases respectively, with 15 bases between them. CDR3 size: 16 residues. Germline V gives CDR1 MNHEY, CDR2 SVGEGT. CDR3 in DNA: TGTGCCAGCAGTTCCTTTTTACAAGTCGGCAATCAGCCCCAGCATTTT. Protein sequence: CASSSFLQVGNQPQHF.

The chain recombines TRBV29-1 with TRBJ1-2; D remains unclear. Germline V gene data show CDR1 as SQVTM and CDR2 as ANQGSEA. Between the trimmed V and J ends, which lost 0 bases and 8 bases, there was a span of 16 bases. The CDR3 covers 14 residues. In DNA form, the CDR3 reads TGCAGCGTTGAAGAAGGAGACCAACTCGGAGGCTACACCTTC. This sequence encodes CSVEEGDQLGGYTF.

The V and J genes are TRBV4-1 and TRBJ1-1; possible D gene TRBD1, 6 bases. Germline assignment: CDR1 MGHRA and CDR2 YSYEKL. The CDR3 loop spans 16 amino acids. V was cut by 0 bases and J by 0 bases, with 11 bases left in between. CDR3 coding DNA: TGCGCCAGCAGCCAAGACCTAGGGGGATTGAACACTGAAGCTTTCTTT. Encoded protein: CASSQDLGGLNTEAFF.

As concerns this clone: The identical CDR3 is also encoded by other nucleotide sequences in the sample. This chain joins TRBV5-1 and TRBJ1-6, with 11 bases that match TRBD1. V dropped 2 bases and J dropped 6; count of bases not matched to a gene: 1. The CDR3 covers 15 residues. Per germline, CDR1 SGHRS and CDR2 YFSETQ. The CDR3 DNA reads TGCGCCAGCAGCTTAGGGACAGGGGGTAATTCACCCCTCCACTTT. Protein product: CASSLGTGGNSPLHF. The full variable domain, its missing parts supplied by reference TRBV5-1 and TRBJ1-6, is KAGVTQTPRYLIKTRGQQVTLSCSPISGHRSVSWYQQTPGQGLQFLFEYFSETQRNKGNFPGRFSGRQFSNSRSEMNVSTLELGDSALYLCASSLGTGGNSPLHFGNGTRLTVT.

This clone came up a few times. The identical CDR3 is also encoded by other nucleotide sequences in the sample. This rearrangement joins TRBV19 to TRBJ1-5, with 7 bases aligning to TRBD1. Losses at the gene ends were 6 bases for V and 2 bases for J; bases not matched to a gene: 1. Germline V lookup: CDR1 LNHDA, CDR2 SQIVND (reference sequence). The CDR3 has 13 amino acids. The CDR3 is CASSDRGNQPQHF. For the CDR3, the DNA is TGTGCCAGTAGCGACAGGGGCAATCAGCCCCAGCATTTT.

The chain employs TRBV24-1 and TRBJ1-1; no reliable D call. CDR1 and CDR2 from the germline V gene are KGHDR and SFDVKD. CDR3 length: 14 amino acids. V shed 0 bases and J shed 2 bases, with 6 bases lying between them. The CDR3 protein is CATSDLNTNTEAFF. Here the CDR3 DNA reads TGTGCCACCAGTGATTTGAACACCAACACTGAAGCTTTCTTT.